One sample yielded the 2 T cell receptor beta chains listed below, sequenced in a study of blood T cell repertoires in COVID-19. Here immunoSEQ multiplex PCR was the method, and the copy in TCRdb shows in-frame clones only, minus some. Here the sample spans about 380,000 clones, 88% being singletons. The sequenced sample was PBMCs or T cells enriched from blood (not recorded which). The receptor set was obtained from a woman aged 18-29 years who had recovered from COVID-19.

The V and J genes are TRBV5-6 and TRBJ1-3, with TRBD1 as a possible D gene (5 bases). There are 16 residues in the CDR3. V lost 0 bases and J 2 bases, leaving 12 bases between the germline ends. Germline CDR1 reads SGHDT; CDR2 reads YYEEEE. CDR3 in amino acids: CASSLVQGFPGNTIYF. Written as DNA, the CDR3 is TGTGCCAGCAGCTTGGTGCAGGGCTTCCCTGGAAACACCATATATTTT.

The CDR3 reads CASSRDRERANEQFF. CDR3 nucleotides: TGTGCCAGCAGTCGAGACAGGGAAAGAGCCAATGAGCAGTTCTTC. The V call is TRBV27, the J call TRBJ2-1; TRBD1 aligns across 7 bases. In germline, CDR1 is MNHEY, CDR2 SMNVEV (reference sequence). V shed 5 bases, J shed 6 bases, and the junction held 10 bases outside the gene matches. The CDR3 length is 15 residues.